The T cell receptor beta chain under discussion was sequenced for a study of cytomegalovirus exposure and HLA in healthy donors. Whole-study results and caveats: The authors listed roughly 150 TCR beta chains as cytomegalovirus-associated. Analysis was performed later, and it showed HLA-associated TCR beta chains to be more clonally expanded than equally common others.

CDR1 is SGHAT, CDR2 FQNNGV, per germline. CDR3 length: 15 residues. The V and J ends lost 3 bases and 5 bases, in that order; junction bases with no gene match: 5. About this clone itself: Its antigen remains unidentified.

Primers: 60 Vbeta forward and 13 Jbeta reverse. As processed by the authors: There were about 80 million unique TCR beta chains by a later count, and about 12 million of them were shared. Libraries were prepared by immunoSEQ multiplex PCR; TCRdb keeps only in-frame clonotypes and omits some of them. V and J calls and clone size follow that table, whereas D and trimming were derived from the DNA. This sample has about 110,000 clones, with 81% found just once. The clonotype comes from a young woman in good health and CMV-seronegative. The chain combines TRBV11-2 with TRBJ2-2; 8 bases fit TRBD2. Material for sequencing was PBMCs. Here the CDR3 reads CASSFGAGDTGELFF. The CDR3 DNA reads TGTGCCAGCAGCTTCGGAGCGGGAGATACCGGGGAGCTGTTTTTT. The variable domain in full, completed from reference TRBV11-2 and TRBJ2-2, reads EAGVAQSPRYKIIEKRQSVAFWCNPISGHATLYWYQQILGQGPKLLIQFQNNGVVDDSQLPKDRFSAERLKGVDSTLKIQPAKLEDSAVYLCASSFGAGDTGELFFGEGSRLTVL.